This T cell receptor beta chain was sequenced for a study of beta chain features in type 1 diabetes. Study-level findings and limits: Overrepresentation of cells with high TCR expression could result from cDNA sequencing. Shortening that was moderate but significant affected the TCRB CDR3s of Type 1 diabetes patients in all four CD4+ subsets. HLA influence on TCRB rearrangement stayed unresolved here.

This CDR3 contains 14 residues. This clone was counted a few times. The antigen is unknown. Sequenced material consisted of expressed TCRB transcripts (all of the isolated RNA was reverse transcribed). Sequencing of naive, central memory and regulatory T cell samples gave an average of roughly 3.6 million reads. Sequencing used immunoSEQ multiplex PCR; TCRdb keeps in-frame clones, though not all of them. The sample contains roughly 380,000 clones, about 20% of which appear only once. The receptor's source is a young woman in good health. Material: naive CD4+ T cells from blood. The J gene is TRBJ2-5, the V gene TRBV21-1; the table's D gene call, TRBD1, was not cross checked with the DNA. TRBV21-1 is termed a pseudogene. Here the CDR3 DNA reads TGTGCCAGCAGCTTCCGGACAGGGACGAAGACCCAGTACTTC. Protein sequence: CASSFRTGTKTQYF.